Shown below are 28 T cell receptor beta chains from a single sample sequenced in a study of PD-L1 blockade in urothelial cancer. Repertoires were generated with immunoSEQ multiplex PCR, while TCRdb's copy carries only in-frame clones and drops some. The sample has fewer than 40,000 clones; about 89% are singletons. Sample: PBMCs, taken around atezolizumab (anti-PD-L1) treatment. These receptors originate from a man in his fifties or sixties with urothelial cancer.

The chain employs TRBV10-2 and TRBJ2-7; a possible D gene is TRBD2 (5 bases). Looked up from germline, CDR1 is WSHSY and CDR2 is SAAADI. The CDR3 runs 15 residues. The V end lost 3 bases, the J end lost 2 bases, and 14 bases lay between the germline ends. This chain's CDR3 is CASSEWTAGAYEQYF. The CDR3 DNA sequence: TGCGCCAGCAGTGAATGGACCGCCGGGGCCTACGAGCAGTACTTC.

The chain links TRBV11-3 to TRBJ2-1; D unresolved. The CDR3 extends over 12 amino acids. V dropped 4 bases and J dropped 9 bases, with 10 bases sitting between them. Germline CDR1 SGHNT, CDR2 YENEEA. The CDR3 bases are TGTGCCAGCAGCTCCCTCCACGGTGAGCAGTTCTTC. This codes for CASSSLHGEQFF.

J is TRBJ2-7 and V is TRBV11-2, with unresolved D. The CDR3 spans 15 residues. V was shortened by 5 bases and J by 2 bases, with 16 bases between the two germline ends. Germline CDR1 SGHAT, CDR2 FQNNGV. CDR3 sequence (DNA): TGTGCCAGCAGCATACCGGGTCAATCTCCCTACGAGCAGTACTTC. The encoded protein is CASSIPGQSPYEQYF. The variable domain in full, completed from reference TRBV11-2 and TRBJ2-7, reads EAGVAQSPRYKIIEKRQSVAFWCNPISGHATLYWYQQILGQGPKLLIQFQNNGVVDDSQLPKDRFSAERLKGVDSTLKIQPAKLEDSAVYLCASSIPGQSPYEQYFGPGTRLTVT.

V and J are TRBV28 and TRBJ1-1; weak D call: TRBD1 (6 bases). CDR3 length: 13 residues. Germline V CDR1 and CDR2: MDHEN, SYDVKM. V dropped 6 bases and J dropped 4 bases, with 12 bases sitting between them. The CDR3 here is CASRQNRATEAFF. In nucleotides, the CDR3 is TGTGCCAGCAGACAGAACAGGGCCACTGAAGCTTTCTTT. The complete variable domain, with remaining parts taken from reference TRBV28 and TRBJ1-1, reads DVKVTQSSRYLVKRTGEKVFLECVQDMDHENMFWYRQDPGLGLRLIYFSYDVKMKEKGDIPEGYSVSREKKERFSLILESASTNQTSMYLCASRQNRATEAFFGQGTRLTVV.

This clone was detected once. The chain couples TRBV5-1 to TRBJ1-1; 9 nucleotides match TRBD1. The CDR3 spans 15 residues. Germline V lookup: CDR1 SGHRS, CDR2 YFSETQ. With V trimmed by 2 bases and J by 1 base, 3 bases remained unmatched. CDR3 sequence reads: CASSLTGGANTEAFF. As DNA, the CDR3 is TGCGCCAGCAGCTTAACAGGGGGCGCGAACACTGAAGCTTTCTTT.

This rearrangement joins TRBV10-3 to TRBJ2-5; 8 bases align to TRBD2. This CDR3 spans 15 amino acids. The germline CDR1 and CDR2 sequences are ENHRY and SYGVKD. V gave up 5 bases and J gave up 2 bases; unmatched junction bases: 7. This CDR3 is CAISKPGLGQETQYF. CDR3 coding DNA: TGTGCCATCAGTAAGCCGGGACTAGGTCAAGAGACCCAGTACTTC.

This chain links TRBV28 with TRBJ2-3; TRBD1 matches at 8 bases. Germline lookup yields CDR1 MDHEN and CDR2 SYDVKM. The CDR3 has 15 amino acids. The junction had 10 bases not matched to a gene; V was cut back by 6 bases and J by 5 bases. The CDR3 DNA reads TGTGCCAGCAGCCAAGCCCTAACAGGGGGAGATACGCAGTATTTT. It translates to CASSQALTGGDTQYF.

The V gene is TRBV6-1, the J gene TRBJ2-1, with 10 bases aligning to TRBD2. The CDR3 loop spans 15 amino acids. The germline V gene has CDR1 MNHNS and CDR2 SASEGT. Germline trimming cut 4 bases from V and 10 bases from J; bases unmatched to any gene: 10. The CDR3 DNA sequence: TGTGCCAGCAGTGTAGCTAGCGGGGGCCATGGGGAGCAGTTCTTC. Residues: CASSVASGGHGEQFF.

This rearrangement joins TRBV7-9 to TRBJ2-1; D perhaps matches TRBD1 (6 bases). The CDR3 sequence is 16 residues long. CDR1 and CDR2 from the germline V gene are SEHNR and FQNEAQ (reference sequence). Between the trimmed V and J ends, which lost 3 bases and 0 bases, there was a span of 12 bases. For the CDR3, the DNA is TGTGCCAGCAGCTTCCGTCAGGGGAGCTCCTACAATGAGCAGTTCTTC. Its protein is CASSFRQGSSYNEQFF.

The table lists this clone with a few counts. The gene calls are TRBV7-8 and TRBJ2-2, with D possibly being TRBD2 (5 bases). Germline V lookup: CDR1 SGHVS, CDR2 FQNEAQ. The CDR3 spans 16 residues. V lost 1 base, J lost 1 base, and 10 bases lay in between. In nucleotides, the CDR3 is TGTGCCAGCAGCTTAGTGCGACTACGGAACACCGGGGAGCTGTTTTTT. Amino acids: CASSLVRLRNTGELFF.

This clone was observed once. The V and J genes are TRBV10-2 and TRBJ2-7; possibly TRBD1 for D (5 bases). The germline V and J ends were trimmed by 2 bases and 5 bases, with 7 bases remaining between them. Germline V gene data show CDR1 as WSHSY and CDR2 as SAAADI. CDR3 length: 12 amino acids. This chain's CDR3 is CASSERGNEQYF. The CDR3 DNA reads TGCGCCAGCAGTGAGAGGGGCAACGAGCAGTACTTC.

The chain employs TRBV5-4 and TRBJ2-1; D is ambiguous. Per the germline V gene, CDR1 is SGHNT and CDR2 is YYREEE (reference sequence). V was pared by 6 bases and J by 4 bases, with 5 bases between. This CDR3 contains 11 residues. For the CDR3, the DNA is TGTGCCAGCACGCAGTACAATGAGCAGTTCTTC. It codes for CASTQYNEQFF.

The chain employs TRBV7-6 and TRBJ2-7; D not resolved. V lost 5 bases to trimming and J lost 3 bases, with 11 bases between them. Germline values: CDR1 SGHVS, CDR2 FNYEAQ. The CDR3 runs to 13 residues. Written as DNA, the CDR3 is TGTGCCAGCAGCCGAACAGAGAGCTACGAGCAGTACTTC. Amino acid sequence: CASSRTESYEQYF. Combining the CDR3 with reference TRBV7-6 and TRBJ2-7 gives the whole variable domain GAGVSQSPRYKVTKRGQDVALRCDPISGHVSLYWYRQALGQGPEFLTYFNYEAQQDKSGLPNDRFSAERPEGSISTLTIQRTEQRDSAMYRCASSRTESYEQYFGPGTRLTVT.

A few counts support this clone. CDR3 residues: CAWRGDRGTGELFF. The DNA of the CDR3 is TGTGCCTGGAGGGGGGACAGGGGCACCGGGGAGCTGTTTTTT. This chain links TRBV30 with TRBJ2-2; 10 bases are shared with TRBD1. V gave up 3 bases and J gave up 4 bases; unmatched junction bases: 2. The CDR3 has 14 amino acids. Germline CDR1 is GTSNPN and CDR2 is SVGIG (reference sequence). Looking up the rest from reference TRBV30 and TRBJ2-2 gives the full variable domain: SQTIHQWPATLVQPVGSPLSLECTVEGTSNPNLYWYRQAAGRGLQLLFYSVGIGQISSEVPQNLSASRPQDRQFILSSKKLLLSDSGFYLCAWRGDRGTGELFFGEGSRLTVL.

This chain joins TRBV25-1 and TRBJ1-6, with D possibly TRBD1 on 5 matching bases. This CDR3 is built from 18 residues. V was cut by 3 bases and J by 4 bases, with 19 bases left in between. The germline V gene encodes CDR1 MGHDK and CDR2 SYGVNS. In DNA form, the CDR3 reads TGTGCCAGCAGTGAGTGGGACTCTCAGACAGTTTATAATTCACCCCTCCACTTT. Its protein product is CASSEWDSQTVYNSPLHF.

The chain links TRBV5-1 to TRBJ1-3; D might be TRBD1 (6 bases). Trimming removed 4 bases at V and 7 bases at J, with 12 bases between. The germline V gene encodes CDR1 SGHRS and CDR2 YFSETQ. This CDR3 contains 13 residues. CDR3: CASSPGVSNTIYF. The CDR3 DNA reads as TGCGCCAGCAGCCCAGGGGTGTCGAACACCATATATTTT. Based on the CDR3 plus reference TRBV5-1 and TRBJ1-3, the full variable domain is KAGVTQTPRYLIKTRGQQVTLSCSPISGHRSVSWYQQTPGQGLQFLFEYFSETQRNKGNFPGRFSGRQFSNSRSEMNVSTLELGDSALYLCASSPGVSNTIYFGEGSWLTVV.

J is TRBJ1-3 and V is TRBV7-9; D perhaps matches TRBD1 (5 bases). CDR3 length: 16 residues. V lost 3 bases and J lost 0, with 12 bases in between. Per the germline V gene, CDR1 is SEHNR and CDR2 is FQNEAQ (reference sequence). The CDR3 sequence is CASSFLQVVSGNTIYF. CDR3 nucleotide sequence: TGTGCCAGCAGCTTTTTACAGGTCGTCTCTGGAAACACCATATATTTT.

The table lists this clone with a few counts. V is TRBV5-1 and J is TRBJ1-1; possible D gene TRBD1, 6 bases. The CDR3 extends over 14 amino acids. Germline V lookup: CDR1 SGHRS, CDR2 YFSETQ. V gave up 0 bases and J gave up 6 bases, with 12 bases separating them. Here the CDR3 DNA reads TGCGCCAGCAGCTTGGACTACAGGGACCCTGAAGCTTTCTTT. It yields the protein CASSLDYRDPEAFF.

The rearrangement links TRBV2 to TRBJ1-5; D gene unclear. Germline V gene lookup returns CDR1 SNHLY and CDR2 FYNNEI. This CDR3 contains 17 residues. The ends were cut back, 4 bases at V and 0 bases at J, with 16 bases in the middle. The CDR3 here is CASSVKEAVDSNQPQHF. In DNA, the CDR3 is TGTGCCAGCAGTGTAAAGGAGGCCGTTGATAGCAATCAGCCCCAGCATTTT.

The gene calls are TRBV30 and TRBJ1-5; D is unclear. V was clipped by 2 bases and J by 5 bases, with 10 bases between them. The V gene's germline CDR1 is GTSNPN and CDR2 SVGIG (reference sequence). The CDR3 is 13 residues long. The CDR3 here is CAWSMDYDQPQHF. The CDR3, as DNA: TGTGCCTGGAGTATGGACTACGATCAGCCCCAGCATTTT.

The CDR3 bases are TGCGCCAGCAGTGAGGGGACAGCTGACACAGATACGCAGTATTTT. Its translation is CASSEGTADTDTQYF. V gene TRBV10-1 combines with J gene TRBJ2-3; 7 bases line up with TRBD1. This CDR3 has 15 residues. CDR1 and CDR2 from the germline V gene are WNHNN and SYGVQD (reference sequence). The V and J ends lost 2 bases and 2 bases, in that order; junction bases with no gene match: 4.

The chain combines TRBV7-4 with TRBJ1-5, with D hard to call. Germline CDR1 reads SGHVT; CDR2 reads SQSDAQ. V was trimmed by 1 base and J by 2 bases, leaving 12 bases between them. The CDR3 consists of 16 residues. This CDR3 reads CASSLEEVSGNQPQHF. In nucleotides, the CDR3 is TGTGCCAGCAGCTTAGAGGAGGTTTCGGGCAATCAGCCCCAGCATTTT. Full variable domain (missing parts from reference TRBV7-4 and TRBJ1-5): GAGVSQSPRYKVAKRGRDVALRCDSISGHVTLYWYRQTLGQGSEVLTYSQSDAQRDKSGRPSGRFSAERPERSVSTLKIQRTEQGDSAVYLCASSLEEVSGNQPQHFGDGTRLSIL.

The rearrangement joins TRBV29-1 to TRBJ2-7, with 13 nucleotides matching TRBD2. The trim removed 6 bases at V and 2 bases at J, leaving 7 bases unmatched. Germline V gene data show CDR1 as SQVTM and CDR2 as ANQGSEA. The CDR3 runs 15 residues. Written as DNA, the CDR3 is TGCAGCGTAGCTGGACTAGCGGGAGAGCCCTACGAGCAGTACTTC. Protein product: CSVAGLAGEPYEQYF.

This clone was recorded only once. This rearrangement joins TRBV29-1 to TRBJ2-2; 7 bases are shared with TRBD2. Per germline, CDR1 SQVTM and CDR2 ANQGSEA. The CDR3 length is 15 residues. V shed 4 bases, J shed 4 bases, and the junction held 9 bases outside the gene matches. CDR3 loop: CSVVRASGGTGELFF. The CDR3 coding sequence is TGCAGCGTTGTACGTGCTAGCGGTGGCACCGGGGAGCTGTTTTTT.

V gene TRBV29-1 combines with J gene TRBJ2-3, with 13 bases matching TRBD2. The CDR3 runs 18 residues. The trim removed 4 bases at V and 0 bases at J, leaving 10 bases unmatched. Germline V gene lookup returns CDR1 SQVTM and CDR2 ANQGSEA. CDR3 coding DNA: TGCAGCGTTGTCGGGGGACTAGCGGGAACCCCTAGCACAGATACGCAGTATTTT. This sequence encodes CSVVGGLAGTPSTDTQYF.

V is TRBV19 and J is TRBJ2-1; 9 nucleotides agree with TRBD1. CDR1 and CDR2 (germline): LNHDA, SQIVND (reference sequence). CDR3 length: 14 residues. Unmatched junction bases numbered 7, after V lost 10 bases and J lost 3 bases. CDR3 sequence reads: CAIAPGQGYNEQFF. In DNA form, the CDR3 reads TGTGCCATCGCACCGGGACAGGGCTACAATGAGCAGTTCTTC.

The gene calls are TRBV5-4 and TRBJ1-4, with D possibly TRBD1 on 6 matching bases. The germline V gene encodes CDR1 SGHNT and CDR2 YYREEE (reference sequence). Trimming took 4 bases from V and 5 from J, leaving 15 bases between them. This CDR3 region has 15 residues. The CDR3: CASSHGQPRNEKLFF. In nucleotides, the CDR3 is TGTGCCAGCAGCCACGGACAGCCTCGGAATGAAAAACTGTTTTTT.

The chain links TRBV6-5 to TRBJ1-1; tentatively, D is TRBD1 (5 bases). The CDR3 is 12 amino acids. Trimming stripped 0 bases from V and 11 bases from J, with 10 bases between. Germline V CDR1 and CDR2: MNHEY, SVGAGI. CDR3 sequence: CASSYSGGEAFF. The CDR3 DNA reads TGTGCCAGCAGTTACTCGGGGGGGGAGGCTTTCTTT.